Listed below are T cell receptor beta chains from one sample, sequenced in a study of T cells in Graves' hyperthyroidism and ophthalmopathy. TCRdb redid the calling of the multiplex PCR reads with MiXCR, one entry per CDR3 protein. In the table there are around 600,000 distinct CDR3 sequences, roughly 15% of which are singletons. The specimen was blood. Receptors were obtained from a woman aged 40-49 years with Graves' ophthalmopathy. Each CDR3 is given with its conserved first and last residue. D genes are given only for firm matches. The size of a clone is reported for some rows only, either as once, few or many, or as a class for expanded clones.

D | size | J | V | DNA | CDR3
NA | few | TRBJ1-1 | TRBV6-2/TRBV6-3 | TGTGCCAGCAGTTACTCGGGCTGGGAAGCTTTCTTT | CASSYSGWEAFF
NA | many | TRBJ2-5 | TRBV30 | TGTGCCTGGAGTCTGGCACAAGAGACCCAGTACTTC | CAWSLAQETQYF
TRBD2 | NA | TRBJ2-1 | TRBV4-2 | TGTGCCAGCAGCCAAGAACTAGCGGCAGAGCAGTTCTTC | CASSQELAAEQFF
NA | NA | TRBJ2-5 | TRBV11-2 | TGTGCCGGCAGCTTACGGGGACTCGAGACCCAGTACTTC | CAGSLRGLETQYF
NA | many | TRBJ2-7 | TRBV20-1 | TGCAGTGCTAGAAAACAGGAACGGGGTGAGCAGTACTTC | CSARKQERGEQYF
TRBD2 | few | TRBJ2-3 | TRBV20-1 | TGCAGTGCTCTGACTAGCGAGAACACAGATACGCAGTATTTT | CSALTSENTDTQYF
TRBD1 | many | TRBJ2-1 | TRBV6-2/TRBV6-3 | TGTGCCAGCAGTTACTTGGGACAGGGGAACAATGAGCAGTTCTTC | CASSYLGQGNNEQFF
NA | many | TRBJ1-3 | TRBV2 | TGTGCCAGCAGTGTTCGACAGACGCCCTCTGGAAACACCATATATTTT | CASSVRQTPSGNTIYF
NA | few | TRBJ1-1 | TRBV6-2/TRBV6-3 | TGTGCCAGCAGTTACGGCCAGGGGAGCACTGAAGCTTTCTTT | CASSYGQGSTEAFF
NA | NA | TRBJ2-2 | TRBV3-1 | TGTGCCAGCAGCCCAATCGACAGCGATGCTCGGGGCGGGGAGCTGTTTTTT | CASSPIDSDARGGELFF
NA | NA | TRBJ2-5 | TRBV24-1 | TGTGCCACCAGTGATCAGTCGGAGACCCAGTACTTC | CATSDQSETQYF
NA | many | TRBJ2-5 | TRBV4-1 | TGCGCCAGCAGCCAATGGATAGCTGGGGAGACCCAGTACTTC | CASSQWIAGETQYF
TRBD2 | many | TRBJ2-1 | TRBV3-1 | TGTGCCAGCAGCCAAGAGGCGGGGGACAATGAGCAGTTCTTC | CASSQEAGDNEQFF
NA | NA | TRBJ2-3 | TRBV6-1 | TGTGCCAGCAGTCTAGACCTAACTAGCACAGATACGCAGTATTTT | CASSLDLTSTDTQYF
TRBD1 | few | TRBJ1-1 | TRBV6-1 | TGTGCCAGCAGGGATTCCCAGGGGGCGGACACTGAAGCTTTCTTT | CASRDSQGADTEAFF
TRBD1 | NA | TRBJ1-2 | TRBV19 | TGTGCCAGTAGTGAGGGACAGGCCTACCTCTATGGCTACACCTTC | CASSEGQAYLYGYTF
NA | NA | TRBJ1-1 | TRBV7-2 | TGTGCCAGCAGCCAAAATCAGGGGACTGAAGCTTTCTTT | CASSQNQGTEAFF
TRBD2 | many | TRBJ2-3 | TRBV28 | TGTGCCAGCAGGTTAGCGGGAGTCGATACGCAGTATTTT | CASRLAGVDTQYF
TRBD1 | many | TRBJ1-5 | TRBV2 | TGTGCCAGCAGTTCTAGACAGGGTGATCATCAGCCCCAGCATTTT | CASSSRQGDHQPQHF
NA | NA | TRBJ2-2 | TRBV19 | TGTGCCAGTAGTTGGAGGCACGGGGGCGGGGAGCTGTTTTTT | CASSWRHGGGELFF
NA | NA | TRBJ2-7 | TRBV13 | TGTGCCAGCAGCCGCGGGACGGCCTCCTACGAGCAGTACTTC | CASSRGTASYEQYF
TRBD2 | few | TRBJ2-5 | TRBV20-1 | TGCAGTGCTAGACCGGGACTAGCGGTGGAGACCCAGTACTTC | CSARPGLAVETQYF
NA | NA | TRBJ2-7 | TRBV18 | TGTGCCAGCTCACCACGAAGGGGGAGGACCACCTACGAGCAGTACTTC | CASSPRRGRTTYEQYF
NA | NA | TRBJ2-5 | TRBV12-3/TRBV12-4 | TGTGCCAGCAGTTTATTAGCGCAGGGGTTAGGAGAGACCCAGTACTTC | CASSLLAQGLGETQYF
NA | NA | TRBJ2-7 | TRBV6-5 | TGTGCCAGCAGTTACTATCTTCGGGACAATACCTACGAGCAGTACTTC | CASSYYLRDNTYEQYF
NA | many | TRBJ2-3 | TRBV20-1 | TGCAGTGCTAGAGGACAGGCAGATACGCAGTATTTT | CSARGQADTQYF
TRBD2 | few | TRBJ2-5 | TRBV6-2/TRBV6-3 | TGTGCCAGCAGGACTAGCGGGATGCAAGAGACCCAGTACTTC | CASRTSGMQETQYF
NA | NA | TRBJ1-3 | TRBV2 | TGTGCCAGCAGGGAGGACACAGCCGGCTCTGGAAACACCATATATTTT | CASREDTAGSGNTIYF
TRBD1 | many | TRBJ1-5 | TRBV6-2/TRBV6-3 | TGTGCCAGCAGTTCGTACTTATCCGGGACAGGGGTGCGACAGCCCCAGCATTTT | CASSSYLSGTGVRQPQHF
NA | many | TRBJ1-1 | TRBV28 | TGTGCCAGCACCCACGACGGGACGGTGAACACTGAAGCTTTCTTT | CASTHDGTVNTEAFF
NA | many | TRBJ1-5 | TRBV18 | TGTGCCAGCTCACCCTCACAGGGCCGTCAGCCCCAGCATTTT | CASSPSQGRQPQHF
TRBD2 | many | TRBJ2-5 | TRBV7-9 | TGTGCCAGCAGAGCGAGCGGGAGAACCCAAGAGACCCAGTACTTC | CASRASGRTQETQYF
NA | few | TRBJ2-1 | TRBV9 | TGTGCCAGCAGCGTAGCTGGGTCCCCCCGGAGACCGGACAATGAGCAGTTCTTC | CASSVAGSPRRPDNEQFF
NA | NA | TRBJ1-2 | TRBV20-1 | TGCAGTGCCTCGAACGGTCTCTATGGCTACACCTTC | CSASNGLYGYTF
NA | few | TRBJ1-2 | TRBV30 | TGTGCCTGCACCGGGGTCAAGGGGAACTATGGCTACACCTTC | CACTGVKGNYGYTF
NA | few | TRBJ2-2 | TRBV2 | TGTGCCAGCAGCGTGGGGACCGGGGAGCTGTTTTTT | CASSVGTGELFF
NA | NA | TRBJ2-3 | TRBV20-1 | TGCAGTGCTAGTACGGGACTCCTTTCCACAGATACGCAGTATTTT | CSASTGLLSTDTQYF
TRBD1 | many | TRBJ1-4 | TRBV28 | TGTGCCAGCAGTTTATATGGCCGGGACAGGGGAGGAGGAACTAATGAAAAACTGTTTTTT | CASSLYGRDRGGGTNEKLFF
TRBD2 | many | TRBJ2-7 | TRBV7-2 | TGTGCCAGCTCACGGGCGGGAGAGAGCGAGCAGTACTTC | CASSRAGESEQYF
NA | few | TRBJ2-1 | TRBV10-2 | TGCGCCAGCCGACTAGAAAACGCAAACAATGAGCAGTTCTTC | CASRLENANNEQFF
NA | few | TRBJ2-5 | TRBV7-2 | TGTGCCAGCAGCTTGGGGGTAGGCACCCCGAATAAAGAGACCCAGTACTTC | CASSLGVGTPNKETQYF
TRBD1 | many | TRBJ2-1 | TRBV12-3/TRBV12-4 | TGTGCCAGCAGTTTCAGGACAGGGGGCTTCTACAATGAGCAGTTCTTC | CASSFRTGGFYNEQFF
TRBD2 | NA | TRBJ2-3 | TRBV9 | TGTGCCAGCAGCGCCCTGCCCCATCTTAGCGGGGGAAGCACAGATACGCAGTATTTT | CASSALPHLSGGSTDTQYF
NA | many | TRBJ2-5 | TRBV11-2 | TGTGCCAGCAGCTTAGGCGGCGGCAACTCCGCCCGGGAGACCCAGTACTTC | CASSLGGGNSARETQYF
NA | NA | TRBJ1-2 | TRBV7-2 | TGTGCCAGCAGCTTAGCCCTTAGACGGGGGCGCGTGGGCTACACCTTC | CASSLALRRGRVGYTF
NA | NA | TRBJ2-3 | TRBV20-1 | TGCAGTGCTAGAGTAGAGGATACGCAGTATTTT | CSARVEDTQYF
TRBD2 | once | TRBJ2-2 | TRBV10-3 | TGTGCCATAAGAAGCGGGGGCTACACCGGGGAGCTGTTTTTT | CAIRSGGYTGELFF
TRBD1 | many | TRBJ1-1 | TRBV27 | TGTGCCAGCAGTTTATTGAACAGGGGGCGGACTGAAGCTTTCTTT | CASSLLNRGRTEAFF
NA | NA | TRBJ2-3 | TRBV6-2/TRBV6-3 | TGTGCCAGCAGTTACGGGGAACAGGGTAGCACAGATACGCAGTATTTT | CASSYGEQGSTDTQYF
NA | many | TRBJ1-1 | TRBV2 | TGTGCCAGCAGTGCGACAGGCCCCATGAACACTGAAGCTTTCTTT | CASSATGPMNTEAFF
NA | few | TRBJ2-3 | TRBV7-3 | TGTGCCAGCAGCTCTAGTTTGGCAGATACGCAGTATTTT | CASSSSLADTQYF
NA | NA | TRBJ2-3 | TRBV29-1 | TGCAGCGTCGCCCGCGGGTTTTTAGACCCAGATACGCAGTATTTT | CSVARGFLDPDTQYF
TRBD1 | NA | TRBJ1-2 | TRBV3-1 | TGTGCCAGCAGCCCCCAGGGACAGCCTAACACCTTC | CASSPQGQPNTF
NA | few | TRBJ2-7 | TRBV20-1 | TGCAGTGCTAGAACGGTTCCCTACGAGCAGTACTTC | CSARTVPYEQYF
NA | NA | TRBJ1-6 | TRBV14 | TGTGCCAGCAGCCGGCGCCCAAATAATTCACCCCTCCACTTT | CASSRRPNNSPLHF